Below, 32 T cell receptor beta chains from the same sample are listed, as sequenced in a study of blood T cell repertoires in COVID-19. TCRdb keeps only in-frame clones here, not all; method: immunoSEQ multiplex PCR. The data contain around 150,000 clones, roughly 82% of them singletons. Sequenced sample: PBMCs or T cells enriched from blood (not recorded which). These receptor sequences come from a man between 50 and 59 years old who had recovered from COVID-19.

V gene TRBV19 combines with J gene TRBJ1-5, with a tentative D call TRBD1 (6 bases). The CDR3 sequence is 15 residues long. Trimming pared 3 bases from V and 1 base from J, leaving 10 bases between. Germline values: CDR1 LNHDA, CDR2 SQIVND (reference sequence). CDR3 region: CASSMLGASNQPQHF. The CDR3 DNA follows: TGTGCCAGTAGTATGTTGGGGGCGAGCAATCAGCCCCAGCATTTT.

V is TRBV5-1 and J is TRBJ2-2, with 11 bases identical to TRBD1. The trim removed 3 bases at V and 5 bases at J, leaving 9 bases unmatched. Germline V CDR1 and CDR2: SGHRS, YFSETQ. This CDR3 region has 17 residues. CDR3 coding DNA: TGCGCCAGCAGCTGGACAGGGGGCCGCGATGGTACCGGGGAGCTGTTTTTT. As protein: CASSWTGGRDGTGELFF.

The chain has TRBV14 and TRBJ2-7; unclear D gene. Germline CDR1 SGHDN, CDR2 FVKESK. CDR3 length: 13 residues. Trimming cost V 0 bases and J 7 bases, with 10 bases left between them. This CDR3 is CASSQEPKREQYF. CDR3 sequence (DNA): TGTGCCAGCAGCCAAGAGCCTAAGAGAGAGCAGTACTTC.

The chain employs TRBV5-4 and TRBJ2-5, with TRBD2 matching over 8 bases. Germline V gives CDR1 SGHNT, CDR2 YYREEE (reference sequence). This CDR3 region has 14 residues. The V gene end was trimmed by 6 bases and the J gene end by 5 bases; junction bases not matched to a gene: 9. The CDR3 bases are TGTGCCAGCACCGGGGGGGCCTTCTCGGAGACCCAGTACTTC. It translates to CASTGGAFSETQYF.

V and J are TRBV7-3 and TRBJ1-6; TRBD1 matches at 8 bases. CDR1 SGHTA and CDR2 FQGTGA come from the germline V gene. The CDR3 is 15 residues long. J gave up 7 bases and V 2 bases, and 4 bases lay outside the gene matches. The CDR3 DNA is TGTGCCAGCAGCTTACTTCCAGGGGGCAATTCACCCCTCCACTTT. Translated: CASSLLPGGNSPLHF.

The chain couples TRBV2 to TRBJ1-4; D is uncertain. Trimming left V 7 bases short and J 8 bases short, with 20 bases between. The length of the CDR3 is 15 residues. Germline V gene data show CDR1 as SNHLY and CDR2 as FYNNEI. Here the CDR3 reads CASIGSTGGNEKLFF. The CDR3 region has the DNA TGTGCCAGCATCGGGTCGACGGGTGGAAACGAAAAACTGTTTTTT.

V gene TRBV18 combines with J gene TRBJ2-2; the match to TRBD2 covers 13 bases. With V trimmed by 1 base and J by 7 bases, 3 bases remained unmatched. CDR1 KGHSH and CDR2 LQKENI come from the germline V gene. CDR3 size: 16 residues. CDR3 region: CASSPRTSGSDGELFF. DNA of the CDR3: TGTGCCAGCTCACCACGGACTAGCGGGAGTGACGGGGAGCTGTTTTTT.

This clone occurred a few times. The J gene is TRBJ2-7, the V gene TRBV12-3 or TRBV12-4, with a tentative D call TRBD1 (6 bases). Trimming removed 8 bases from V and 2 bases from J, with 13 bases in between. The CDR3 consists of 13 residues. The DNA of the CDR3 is TGTGCCAGCGCGAGTACAGGGACCTACGAGCAGTACTTC. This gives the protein CASASTGTYEQYF.

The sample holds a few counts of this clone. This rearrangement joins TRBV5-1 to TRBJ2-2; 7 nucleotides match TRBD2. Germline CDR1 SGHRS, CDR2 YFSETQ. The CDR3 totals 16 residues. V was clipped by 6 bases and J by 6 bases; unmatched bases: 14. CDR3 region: CASKRLATDWAGELFF. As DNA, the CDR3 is TGCGCCAGCAAAAGACTAGCAACGGATTGGGCCGGGGAGCTGTTTTTT.

The CDR3 region is CASSLGDRGRHQPQHF. CDR3 nucleotides: TGTGCCAGCAGCTTAGGGGACAGGGGGCGGCATCAGCCCCAGCATTTT. The rearrangement links TRBV7-9 to TRBJ1-5; 12 nucleotides align to TRBD1. Trimming cost V 1 base and J 5 bases; bases outside gene matches: 3. The V gene's germline CDR1 is SEHNR and CDR2 FQNEAQ (reference sequence). This CDR3 has 16 residues.

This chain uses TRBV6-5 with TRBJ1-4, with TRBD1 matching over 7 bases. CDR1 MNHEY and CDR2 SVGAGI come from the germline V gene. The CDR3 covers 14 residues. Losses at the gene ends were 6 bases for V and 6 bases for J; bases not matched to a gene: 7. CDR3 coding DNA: TGTGCCAGCAGCCACGGGACAGCGGATGAAAAACTGTTTTTT. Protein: CASSHGTADEKLFF.

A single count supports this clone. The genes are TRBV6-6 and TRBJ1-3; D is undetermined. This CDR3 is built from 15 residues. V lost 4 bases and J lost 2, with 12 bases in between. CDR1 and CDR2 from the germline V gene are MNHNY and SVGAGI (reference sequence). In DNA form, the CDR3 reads TGTGCCAGCAGTTCTACAGTGGCTGCTGGAAACACCATATATTTT. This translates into CASSSTVAAGNTIYF.

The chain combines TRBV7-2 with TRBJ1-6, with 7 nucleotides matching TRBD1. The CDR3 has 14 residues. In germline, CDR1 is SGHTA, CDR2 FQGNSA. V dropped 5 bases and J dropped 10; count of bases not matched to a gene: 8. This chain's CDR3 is CASSPQGVRSPLHF. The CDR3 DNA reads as TGTGCCAGCAGCCCTCAGGGGGTTAGATCACCCCTCCACTTT.

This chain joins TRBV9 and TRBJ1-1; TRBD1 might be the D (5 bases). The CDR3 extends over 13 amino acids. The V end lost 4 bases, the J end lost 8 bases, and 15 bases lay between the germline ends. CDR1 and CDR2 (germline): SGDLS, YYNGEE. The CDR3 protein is CASSSHLDSEAFF. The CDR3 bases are TGTGCCAGCAGCTCACACCTCGACAGCGAAGCTTTCTTT.

CDR3 sequence: CASTPDSLKQFF. CDR3 DNA: TGTGCCAGCACCCCGGACTCATTAAAGCAGTTCTTC. The rearrangement links TRBV28 to TRBJ2-1, with TRBD2 as a possible D gene (5 bases). From germline, CDR1 is MDHEN and CDR2 SYDVKM. The CDR3 is 12 residues long. Trimming cost V 7 bases and J 11 bases, with 15 bases left between them.

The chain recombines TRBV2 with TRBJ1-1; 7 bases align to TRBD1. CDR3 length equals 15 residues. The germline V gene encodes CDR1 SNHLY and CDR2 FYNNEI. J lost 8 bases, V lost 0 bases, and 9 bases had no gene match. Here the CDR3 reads CASSEAHRGFGEAFF. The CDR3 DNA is TGTGCCAGCAGTGAAGCCCACAGGGGATTCGGAGAAGCTTTCTTT. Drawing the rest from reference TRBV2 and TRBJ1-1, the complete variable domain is EPEVTQTPSHQVTQMGQEVILRCVPISNHLYFYWYRQILGQKVEFLVSFYNNEISEKSEIFDDQFSVERPDGSNFTLKIRSTKLEDSAMYFCASSEAHRGFGEAFFGQGTRLTVV.

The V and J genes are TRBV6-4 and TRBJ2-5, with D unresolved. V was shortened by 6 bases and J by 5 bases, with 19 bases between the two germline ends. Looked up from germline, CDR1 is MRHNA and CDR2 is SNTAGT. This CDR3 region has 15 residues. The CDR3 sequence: CASRYSTANGETQYF. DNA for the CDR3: TGTGCCAGCAGGTATTCGACGGCCAACGGGGAGACCCAGTACTTC.

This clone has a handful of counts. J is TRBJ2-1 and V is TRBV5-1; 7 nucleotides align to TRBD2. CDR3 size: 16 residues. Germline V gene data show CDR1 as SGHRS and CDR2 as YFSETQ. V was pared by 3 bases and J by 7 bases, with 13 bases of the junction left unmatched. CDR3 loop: CASSSSVVSGQNEQFF. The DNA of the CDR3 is TGCGCCAGCAGCTCCTCGGTGGTTAGCGGGCAGAATGAGCAGTTCTTC. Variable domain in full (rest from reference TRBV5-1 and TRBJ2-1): KAGVTQTPRYLIKTRGQQVTLSCSPISGHRSVSWYQQTPGQGLQFLFEYFSETQRNKGNFPGRFSGRQFSNSRSEMNVSTLELGDSALYLCASSSSVVSGQNEQFFGPGTRLTVL.

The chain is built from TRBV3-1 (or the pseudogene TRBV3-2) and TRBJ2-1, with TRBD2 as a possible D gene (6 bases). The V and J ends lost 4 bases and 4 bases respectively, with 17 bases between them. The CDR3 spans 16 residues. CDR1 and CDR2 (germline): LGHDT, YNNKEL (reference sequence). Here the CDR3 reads CASSPRPGALYNEQFF. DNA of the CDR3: TGTGCCAGCAGCCCTCGGCCGGGAGCGTTGTACAATGAGCAGTTCTTC.

CDR3 sequence (DNA): TGTGCCAGCAGCTCGGGACCGGGACAGGGGAGAAGAACTGAAGCTTTCTTT. This translates into CASSSGPGQGRRTEAFF. The rearrangement joins TRBV5-5 to TRBJ1-1, with 10 bases aligning to TRBD1. The germline V gene has CDR1 SGHKS and CDR2 YYEKEE (reference sequence). Germline trimming cut 3 bases from V and 5 bases from J; bases unmatched to any gene: 13. CDR3 length equals 17 residues.

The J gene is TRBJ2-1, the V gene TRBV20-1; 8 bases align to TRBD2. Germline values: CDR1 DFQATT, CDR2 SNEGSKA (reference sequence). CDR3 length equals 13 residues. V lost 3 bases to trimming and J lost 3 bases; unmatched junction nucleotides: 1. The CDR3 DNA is TGCAGTGCTAGTGGGACTAGCTACAATGAGCAGTTCTTC. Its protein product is CSASGTSYNEQFF.

The CDR3 spells CASSPAGTDSNQPQHF. CDR3 DNA: TGCGCCAGCAGTCCCGCCGGGACAGATAGCAATCAGCCCCAGCATTTT. The rearrangement uses TRBV23-1 and TRBJ1-5; the match to TRBD1 covers 7 bases. TRBV23-1 is an ORF; its function is uncertain. After removal of 4 bases from V and 0 bases from J, the junction contained 6 bases not matched to a gene. CDR3 length equals 16 residues.

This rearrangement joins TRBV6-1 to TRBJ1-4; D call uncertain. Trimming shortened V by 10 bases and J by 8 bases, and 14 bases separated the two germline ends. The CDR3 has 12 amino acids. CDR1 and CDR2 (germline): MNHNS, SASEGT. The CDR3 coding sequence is TGTGCCACCCGGGAGGGTAGGGAAAAACTGTTTTTT. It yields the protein CATREGREKLFF.

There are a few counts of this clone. CDR3 sequence: CASSPGQGNYGYTF. The DNA for the CDR3 is TGTGCCAGCTCACCAGGACAGGGGAACTATGGCTACACCTTC. The V and J genes are TRBV18 and TRBJ1-2, with 9 bases identical to TRBD1. This CDR3 is 14 amino acids long. V lost 2 bases and J lost 2; bases outside the gene matches: 0. Per germline, CDR1 KGHSH and CDR2 LQKENI.

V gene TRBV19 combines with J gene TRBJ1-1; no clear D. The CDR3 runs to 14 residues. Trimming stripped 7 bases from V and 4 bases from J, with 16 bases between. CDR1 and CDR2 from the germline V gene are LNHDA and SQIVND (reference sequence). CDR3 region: CASKNARTRTEAFF. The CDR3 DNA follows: TGTGCCAGTAAAAATGCTCGGACTCGCACTGAAGCTTTCTTT.

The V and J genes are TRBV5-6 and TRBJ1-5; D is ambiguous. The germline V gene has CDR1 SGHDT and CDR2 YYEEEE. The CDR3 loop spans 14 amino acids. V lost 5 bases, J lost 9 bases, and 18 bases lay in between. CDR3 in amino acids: CASRDSKGGLPQHF. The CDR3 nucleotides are TGTGCCAGCAGGGATTCCAAAGGAGGGCTGCCCCAGCATTTT.

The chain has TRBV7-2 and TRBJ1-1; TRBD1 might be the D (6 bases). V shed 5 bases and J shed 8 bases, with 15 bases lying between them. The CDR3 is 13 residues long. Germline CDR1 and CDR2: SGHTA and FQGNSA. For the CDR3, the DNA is TGTGCCAGCAGCCCAACCGGGACACCAGAAGCTTTCTTT. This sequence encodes CASSPTGTPEAFF.

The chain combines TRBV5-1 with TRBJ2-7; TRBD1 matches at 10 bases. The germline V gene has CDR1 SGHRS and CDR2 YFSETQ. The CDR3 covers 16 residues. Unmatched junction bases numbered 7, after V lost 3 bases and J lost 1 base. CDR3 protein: CASSSIPGQGSYEQYF. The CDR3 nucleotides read TGCGCCAGCAGCTCAATCCCGGGACAGGGGTCCTACGAGCAGTACTTC.

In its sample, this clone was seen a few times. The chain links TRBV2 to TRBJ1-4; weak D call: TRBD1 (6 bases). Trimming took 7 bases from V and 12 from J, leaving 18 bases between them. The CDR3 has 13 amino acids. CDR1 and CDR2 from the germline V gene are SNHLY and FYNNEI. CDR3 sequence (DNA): TGTGCCAGCATGGAACAGGGCCTCATCGAACTGTTTTTT. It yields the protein CASMEQGLIELFF. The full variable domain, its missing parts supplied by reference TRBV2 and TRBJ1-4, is EPEVTQTPSHQVTQMGQEVILRCVPISNHLYFYWYRQILGQKVEFLVSFYNNEISEKSEIFDDQFSVERPDGSNFTLKIRSTKLEDSAMYFCASMEQGLIELFFGSGTQLSVL.

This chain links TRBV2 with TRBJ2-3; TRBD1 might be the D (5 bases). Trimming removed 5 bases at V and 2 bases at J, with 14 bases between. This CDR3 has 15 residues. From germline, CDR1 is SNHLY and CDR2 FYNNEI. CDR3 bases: TGTGCCAGCAGTTATACAGGAGCCGACACAGATACGCAGTATTTT. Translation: CASSYTGADTDTQYF.

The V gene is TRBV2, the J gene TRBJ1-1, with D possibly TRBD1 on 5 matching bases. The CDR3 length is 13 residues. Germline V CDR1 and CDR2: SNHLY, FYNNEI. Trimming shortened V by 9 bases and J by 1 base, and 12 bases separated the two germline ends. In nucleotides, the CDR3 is TGTGCCAGTGGACGACAGCCGAACACTGAAGCTTTCTTT. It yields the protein CASGRQPNTEAFF.

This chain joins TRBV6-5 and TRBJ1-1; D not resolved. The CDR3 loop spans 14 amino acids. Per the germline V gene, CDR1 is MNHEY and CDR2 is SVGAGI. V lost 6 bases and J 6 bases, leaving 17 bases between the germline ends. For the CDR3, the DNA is TGTGCCAGCAGCGCCCCTCGTCCCAGTGCTGAAGCTTTCTTT. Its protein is CASSAPRPSAEAFF.